Shown below are 10 T cell receptor beta chains from a single sample sequenced in a study of T cell responses to AZD1222 COVID-19 vaccine. Produced via immunoSEQ multiplex PCR; TCRdb's table is partial and in-frame only. This table holds 110,000 to 150,000 clones, 70% to 90% found once. This material consisted of peripheral blood, taken on day 0 of AZD1222 vaccination. The receptors here all came from an adult in good health.

The chain uses TRBV28 and TRBJ1-2; D is perhaps TRBD1 (5 bases). Germline values: CDR1 MDHEN, CDR2 SYDVKM. Trimming shortened V by 5 bases and J by 3 bases, and 13 bases separated the two germline ends. The CDR3 has 14 amino acids. CDR3 nucleotides: TGTGCCAGCAGTGTCTCCCAGGGACACTATGGCTACACCTTC. Amino acids: CASSVSQGHYGYTF.

The rearrangement uses TRBV30 and TRBJ1-3; weak D call: TRBD1 (5 bases). This CDR3 comprises 14 residues. CDR1 GTSNPN and CDR2 SVGIG come from the germline V gene (reference sequence). V lost 2 bases, J lost 8 bases, and 16 bases lay in between. CDR3 amino acids: CAWSRRGVWDTIYF. The CDR3 DNA follows: TGTGCCTGGAGTCGTAGAGGGGTCTGGGACACCATATATTTT. Full variable domain (outside the CDR3, taken from reference TRBV30 and TRBJ1-3): SQTIHQWPATLVQPVGSPLSLECTVEGTSNPNLYWYRQAAGRGLQLLFYSVGIGQISSEVPQNLSASRPQDRQFILSSKKLLLSDSGFYLCAWSRRGVWDTIYFGEGSWLTVV.

The rearrangement joins TRBV7-3 to TRBJ2-2; 7 positions agree with TRBD1. CDR3 length: 14 residues. Germline assignment: CDR1 SGHTA and CDR2 FQGTGA. J was trimmed by 5 bases and V by 4 bases; bases with no gene match: 4. The chain's CDR3 is CASSSTGRTGELFF. CDR3 nucleotides: TGTGCCAGCAGCTCGACAGGGAGAACCGGGGAGCTGTTTTTT.

V is TRBV15 and J is TRBJ2-1; D possibly matches TRBD1 or TRBD2 (5 bases each). CDR1 is LNHNV, CDR2 YYDKDF, per germline (reference sequence). The CDR3 extends over 15 amino acids. Trimming pared 0 bases from V and 7 bases from J, leaving 13 bases between. The CDR3 here is CATSRERGQWNEQFF. CDR3 coding DNA: TGTGCCACCAGCAGAGAGAGGGGTCAGTGGAATGAGCAGTTCTTC.

The chain links TRBV28 to TRBJ1-5, with 8 bases identical to TRBD1. The CDR3 has 18 amino acids. Germline trimming cut 5 bases from V and 0 bases from J; bases unmatched to any gene: 12. The V gene's germline CDR1 is MDHEN and CDR2 SYDVKM. The CDR3 protein is CASSPVRTGPYSNQPQHF. CDR3 nucleotide sequence: TGTGCCAGCAGTCCTGTTAGGACAGGGCCATATAGCAATCAGCCCCAGCATTTT.

J is TRBJ2-2 and V is TRBV3-1 (or the pseudogene TRBV3-2); tentatively, D is TRBD1 (6 bases). The ends were cut back, 6 bases at V and 2 bases at J, with 7 bases in the middle. The germline V gene has CDR1 LGHDT and CDR2 YNNKEL (reference sequence). CDR3 length equals 13 residues. The CDR3 DNA reads as TGTGCCAGCAGGACAGGCAACACCGGGGAGCTGTTTTTT. Translating it yields CASRTGNTGELFF.

The V call is TRBV5-1, the J call TRBJ2-7; possible D gene TRBD1, 6 bases. The ends were cut back, 4 bases at V and 0 bases at J, with 8 bases in the middle. This CDR3 spans 13 amino acids. The germline CDR1 and CDR2 sequences are SGHRS and YFSETQ. CDR3 in amino acids: CASSRGSSYEQYF. The DNA for the CDR3 is TGCGCCAGCAGCAGGGGGTCCTCCTACGAGCAGTACTTC. The full variable domain, with the rest looked up from reference TRBV5-1 and TRBJ2-7, is KAGVTQTPRYLIKTRGQQVTLSCSPISGHRSVSWYQQTPGQGLQFLFEYFSETQRNKGNFPGRFSGRQFSNSRSEMNVSTLELGDSALYLCASSRGSSYEQYFGPGTRLTVT.

The rearrangement uses TRBV30 and TRBJ2-5, with 8 bases that match TRBD2. The CDR3 is made up of 13 amino acids. CDR1 and CDR2 (germline): GTSNPN, SVGIG (reference sequence). The junction had 15 bases not matched to a gene; V was cut back by 7 bases and J by 11 bases. CDR3: CAFQRTSRPRQYF. The CDR3 DNA follows: TGTGCCTTTCAGAGGACTAGCCGCCCTCGACAGTACTTC.

The rearrangement links TRBV6-1 to TRBJ1-4, with D maybe TRBD1 (6 bases). The ends were cut back, 2 bases at V and 8 bases at J, with 21 bases in the middle. Germline values: CDR1 MNHNS, CDR2 SASEGT. The CDR3 runs to 17 residues. The CDR3 loop is CASSESRGGILREKLFF. CDR3 DNA: TGTGCCAGCAGTGAAAGTCGAGGGGGGATTCTGAGGGAAAAACTGTTTTTT.

CDR3 protein: CASRDTSNYGYTF. In DNA, the CDR3 is TGTGCCAGTAGGGACACCTCTAACTATGGCTACACCTTC. This rearrangement joins TRBV19 to TRBJ1-2, with TRBD1 as a possible D gene (5 bases). Trimming stripped 6 bases from V and 0 bases from J, with 8 bases between. Per germline, CDR1 LNHDA and CDR2 SQIVND (reference sequence). The CDR3 totals 13 residues.